This T cell receptor (beta chain) stems from a study of Ad26.COV2.S vaccination and SARS-CoV-2 variants. Study observations and caveats: Those who received the vaccine showed greater spike-specific TCR breadth than those given placebo.

The repertoire was sequenced with immunoSEQ multiplex PCR; TCRdb's copy has only in-frame clones and lacks some. The table records 430,000 or so clones, nearly 90% of them present only once. About this clone: Its antigen is undetermined.

The treatment was: approximately 18 received Ad26.COV2.S at low or high dose, single or two shots; roughly five received placebo; per-sample allocation not given. Sampling was done on day 63 after the first vaccine or placebo injection. This person who donated was an adult of 18-55 years in Boston. The TCR comes from a person between 18 and 59 years old who received the Ad26.COV2.S COVID-19 vaccine or a placebo. This specimen consisted of peripheral blood, obtained in a trial of Ad26.COV2.S vaccine versus placebo.

In nucleotides, the CDR3 is TGTGCCAGCTCAGGCCCGGACTCTGGAAACACCATATATTTT. Translation gives CASSGPDSGNTIYF. V and J are TRBV18 and TRBJ1-3; D unresolved. Germline V gene data show CDR1 as KGHSH and CDR2 as LQKENI. This CDR3 has 14 residues. The V and J ends lost 5 bases and 0 bases respectively, with 8 bases between them.